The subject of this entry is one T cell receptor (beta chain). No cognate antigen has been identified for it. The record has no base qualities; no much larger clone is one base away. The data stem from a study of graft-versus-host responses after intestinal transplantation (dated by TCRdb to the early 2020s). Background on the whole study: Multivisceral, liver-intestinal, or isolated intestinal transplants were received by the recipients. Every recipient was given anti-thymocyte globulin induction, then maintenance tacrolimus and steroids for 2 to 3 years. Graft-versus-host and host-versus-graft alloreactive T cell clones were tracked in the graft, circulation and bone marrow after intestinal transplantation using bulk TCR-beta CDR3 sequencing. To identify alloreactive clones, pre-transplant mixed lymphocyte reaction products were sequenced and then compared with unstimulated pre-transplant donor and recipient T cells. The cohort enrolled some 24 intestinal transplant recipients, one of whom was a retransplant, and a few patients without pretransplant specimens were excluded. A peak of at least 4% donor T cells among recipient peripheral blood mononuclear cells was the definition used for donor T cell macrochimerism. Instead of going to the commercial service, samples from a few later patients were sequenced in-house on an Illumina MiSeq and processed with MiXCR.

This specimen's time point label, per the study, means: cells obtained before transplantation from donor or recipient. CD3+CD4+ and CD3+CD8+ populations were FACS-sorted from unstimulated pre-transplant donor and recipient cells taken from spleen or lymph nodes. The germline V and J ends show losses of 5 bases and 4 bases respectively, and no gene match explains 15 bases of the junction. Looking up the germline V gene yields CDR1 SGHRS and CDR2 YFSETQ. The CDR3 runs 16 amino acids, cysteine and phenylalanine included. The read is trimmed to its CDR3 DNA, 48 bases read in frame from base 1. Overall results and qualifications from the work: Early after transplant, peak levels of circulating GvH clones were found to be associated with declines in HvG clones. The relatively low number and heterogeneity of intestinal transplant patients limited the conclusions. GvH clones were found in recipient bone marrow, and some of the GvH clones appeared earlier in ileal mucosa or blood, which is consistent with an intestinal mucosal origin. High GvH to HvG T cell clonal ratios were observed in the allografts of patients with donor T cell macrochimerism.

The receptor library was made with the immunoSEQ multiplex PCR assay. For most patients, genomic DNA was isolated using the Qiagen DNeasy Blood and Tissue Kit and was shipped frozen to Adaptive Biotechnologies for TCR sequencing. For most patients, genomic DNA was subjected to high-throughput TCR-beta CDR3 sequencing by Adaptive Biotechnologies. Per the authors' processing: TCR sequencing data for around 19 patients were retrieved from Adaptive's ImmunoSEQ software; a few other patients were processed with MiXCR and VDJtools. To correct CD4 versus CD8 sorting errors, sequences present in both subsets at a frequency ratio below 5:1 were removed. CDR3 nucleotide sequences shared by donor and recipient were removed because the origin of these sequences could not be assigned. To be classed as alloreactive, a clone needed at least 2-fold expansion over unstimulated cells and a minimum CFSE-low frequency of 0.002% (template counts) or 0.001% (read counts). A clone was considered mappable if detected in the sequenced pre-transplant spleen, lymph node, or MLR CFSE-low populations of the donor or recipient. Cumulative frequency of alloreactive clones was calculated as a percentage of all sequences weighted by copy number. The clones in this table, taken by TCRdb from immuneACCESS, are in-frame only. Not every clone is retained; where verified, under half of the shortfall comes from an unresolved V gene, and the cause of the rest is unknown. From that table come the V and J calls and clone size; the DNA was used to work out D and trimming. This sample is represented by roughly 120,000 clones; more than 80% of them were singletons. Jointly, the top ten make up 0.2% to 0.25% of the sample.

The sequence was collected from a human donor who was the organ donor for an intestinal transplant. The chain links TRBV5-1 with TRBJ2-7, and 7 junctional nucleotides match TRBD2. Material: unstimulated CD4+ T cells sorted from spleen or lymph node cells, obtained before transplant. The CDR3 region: CASSYWFLAAGYEQYF. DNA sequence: TGCGCCAGCAGTTATTGGTTCCTAGCGGCGGGGTACGAGCAGTACTTC.